The 4 T cell receptor beta chains below were found in one sample sequenced in a study of Graves' ophthalmopathy and Graves' hyperthyroidism. Scientists amplified the TCR beta CDR3 regions from RNA transcripts. An opening RT-PCR round employed HTBI primers and preceded a second-round multiplex PCR. TCRdb called the multiplex PCR reads again in MiXCR, with one record for every CDR3 protein. The data show about 740,000 distinct CDR3 sequences, 40% seen once. The sample taken for sequencing was peripheral blood. Receptor source: an adult man with Graves' ophthalmopathy.

This clonotype was seen many times. The rearrangement uses TRBV29-1 and TRBJ2-7; D is perhaps TRBD1 (6 bases). Trimming took 6 bases from V and 3 from J, leaving 15 bases between them. This CDR3 is built from 13 residues. Germline V gives CDR1 SQVTM, CDR2 ANQGSEA. The CDR3: CSVFLRGYYEQYF. CDR3 coding DNA: TGCAGCGTCTTCTTGAGGGGGTACTACGAGCAGTACTTC.

The chain uses TRBV7-2 and TRBJ1-1; 7 bases map to TRBD1. V lost 5 bases, J lost 6 bases, and 6 bases stayed unmatched. In germline, CDR1 is SGHTA, CDR2 FQGNSA. The CDR3 extends over 13 amino acids. CDR3 protein: CASSTTGRAEAFF. The CDR3 DNA reads as TGTGCCAGCAGCACGACAGGGAGGGCTGAAGCTTTCTTT.

This clonotype was seen more than once but under ten times. This sequence joins TRBV25-1 and TRBJ2-2, with no clear D. CDR1 is MGHDK, CDR2 SYGVNS, per germline. CDR3 length: 14 residues. The V gene lost 5 bases and the J gene lost 0 bases, with 7 bases spanning the gap. Here the CDR3 reads CASSYSTNTGELFF. The CDR3 coding sequence is TGTGCCAGCAGTTACTCGACGAACACCGGGGAGCTGTTTTTT.

There are many counts of this clonotype. This chain uses TRBV9 with TRBJ1-1; no reliable D call. V was clipped by 4 bases and J by 1 base, with 8 bases between them. The CDR3 is made up of 13 amino acids. The germline CDR1 and CDR2 sequences are SGDLS and YYNGEE. The CDR3 nucleotides are TGTGCCAGCAGCCAAGCCAGGAACACTGAAGCTTTCTTT. Translating it yields CASSQARNTEAFF.